This T cell receptor beta chain was recovered during a study of blood T cell repertoires in COVID-19. Study-level background: From the United States, Italy and Spain came samples of acute and convalescent COVID-19. In each case, the material was cDNA or gDNA derived from T cells, B-cell-depleted T cells, or PBMCs.

Per the original methods: Amplifying reference gene primers gave estimates of nucleated cell counts. The protocol was immunoSEQ multiplex PCR, while the TCRdb copy is restricted to in-frame clones and leaves out a portion. The D gene and trimming were derived from the DNA, and the V and J assignments and clone size from that table. The data show about 230,000 clones, with about 84% seen just once and 7.5% to 9% held by the top ten. This CDR3 spans 14 amino acids. The ends lost 0 bases at V and 4 bases at J; junction bases unmatched: 5. From germline, CDR1 is SQVTM and CDR2 ANQGSEA. The genes are TRBV29-1 and TRBJ1-1; 7 nucleotides line up with TRBD1. Sequencing was performed on peripheral blood. The TCR originated in a woman at least 80 years old with acute or convalescent COVID-19. The CDR3 DNA reads as TGCAGCGTTGAAGAAATATACAGGGGCACTGAAGCTTTCTTT. Residues: CSVEEIYRGTEAFF.